One and the same sample provided the 22 T cell receptor beta chains below, sequenced in a study of metastatic and nonmetastatic thyroid tumors. Patients underwent thyroid surgery, and none had received any treatment before it. TCRdb re-called clones from the PCR reads using MiXCR. The sample carries approximately 21,000 clones, more than 20% recorded once. Sequenced sample: blood. These receptors all come from a male donor with papillary thyroid cancer or a benign thyroid nodule (not recorded which). Some clones in this sample may be carry-over from other donors' samples.

This clone was recorded a few times. The rearrangement links TRBV19 to TRBJ1-6; no clear D gene. V was pared by 7 bases and J by 7 bases, with 17 bases between. Germline assignment: CDR1 LNHDA and CDR2 SQIVND (reference sequence). This CDR3 region has 15 residues. The CDR3 nucleotides read TGTGCCAGTACCCAATCAAGGGTGGGCAATTCACCCCTCCACTTT. It encodes CASTQSRVGNSPLHF. Using reference TRBV19 and TRBJ1-6 for the parts outside the CDR3, the full variable domain is DGGITQSPKYLFRKEGQNVTLSCEQNLNHDAMYWYRQDPGQGLRLIYYSQIVNDFQKGDIAEGYSVSREKKESFPLTVTSAQKNPTAFYLCASTQSRVGNSPLHFGNGTRLTVT.

Ten or more counts support this clone. This rearrangement joins TRBV6-5 to TRBJ1-4, with a weak D call TRBD1 (6 bases). With 2 bases removed from V and 8 bases from J, the gap between germline ends came to 9 bases. Germline V CDR1 and CDR2: MNHEY, SVGAGI. The CDR3 spans 13 residues. Here the CDR3 reads CASSYGGREKLFF. The DNA of the CDR3 is TGTGCCAGCAGTTACGGGGGGCGGGAAAAACTGTTTTTT.

The sample holds many counts of this clone. At one end the junction does not follow the germline gene, possibly because of a read error. This sequence joins TRBV20-1 and TRBJ1-2, with 12 bases matching TRBD1. There are 12 residues in the CDR3. CDR1 and CDR2 from the germline V gene are DFQATT and SNEGSKA (reference sequence). The CDR3 spells CSASPGQGALTF. The CDR3 DNA reads TGCAGTGCCTCGCCGGGACAGGGGGCCCTCACGTTC.

By sample share, this clone is medium-sized (0.01 to 0.1%). The chain couples TRBV12-3 or TRBV12-4 to TRBJ2-7; D gene ambiguous. The V end was cut by 2 bases, the J end by 5 bases, with 7 bases between. The CDR3 totals 12 residues. CDR3 sequence reads: CASSLMTHEQYF. In DNA, the CDR3 is TGTGCCAGCAGTTTAATGACACACGAGCAGTACTTC.

The table lists this clone with many counts. This CDR3 reads CASSPSGNYGYTF. CDR3 nucleotide sequence: TGTGCCAGCTCCCCCAGCGGTAACTATGGCTACACCTTC. The rearrangement uses TRBV18 and TRBJ1-2; no definite D call. The V gene lost 6 bases and the J gene lost 1 base, with 9 bases spanning the gap. CDR1 is KGHSH and CDR2 is LQKENI in the germline V gene. The CDR3 has 13 amino acids.

This clone appeared many times. The J gene is TRBJ2-7, the V gene TRBV19; 10 positions match TRBD1. V lost 6 bases, J lost 4 bases, and 12 bases stayed unmatched. This CDR3 has 16 residues. CDR1 LNHDA and CDR2 SQIVND come from the germline V gene (reference sequence). The chain's CDR3 is CASSRTDRGEFYEQYF. DNA for the CDR3: TGTGCCAGTAGCCGGACGGACAGGGGGGAGTTTTACGAGCAGTACTTC.

This clone was seen many times. The CDR3 DNA reads as TGTGCCAGCAGCCTAGGGGCCCCTGGGCTGATCACTGAAGCTTTCTTT. Residues: CASSLGAPGLITEAFF. The V call is TRBV28, the J call TRBJ1-1; tentatively, D is TRBD1 (5 bases). V lost 6 bases to trimming and J lost 4 bases, with 21 bases between them. The CDR3 consists of 16 residues. Germline assignment: CDR1 MDHEN and CDR2 SYDVKM. The full variable domain, rest sourced from reference TRBV28 and TRBJ1-1, is DVKVTQSSRYLVKRTGEKVFLECVQDMDHENMFWYRQDPGLGLRLIYFSYDVKMKEKGDIPEGYSVSREKKERFSLILESASTNQTSMYLCASSLGAPGLITEAFFGQGTRLTVV.

Worth noting for this clone: Possible read error: a much larger clone is one base away. Other DNA sequences in the sample encode the same CDR3. The J gene is TRBJ2-3, the V gene TRBV7-6; maybe TRBD2 (6 bases). From germline, CDR1 is SGHVS and CDR2 FNYEAQ. CDR3 length: 15 amino acids. The CDR3 is CASSLKTSSTDTQYF. DNA for the CDR3: TGTGCCAGCAGCTTAAAAACTAGCAGCACAGATACGCAGTATTTC. The full variable domain, its missing parts supplied by reference TRBV7-6 and TRBJ2-3, is GAGVSQSPRYKVTKRGQDVALRCDPISGHVSLYWYRQALGQGPEFLTYFNYEAQQDKSGLPNDRFSAERPEGSISTLTIQRTEQRDSAMYRCASSLKTSSTDTQYFGPGTRLTVL.

A word on this clone: Other DNA variants within this sample encode the same CDR3. This chain connects TRBV6-1 to TRBJ2-7, with D hard to call. CDR3 length: 12 amino acids. V was clipped by 3 bases and J by 0 bases, with 3 bases between them. Germline lookup yields CDR1 MNHNS and CDR2 SASEGT. The CDR3 loop reads CASSDGSYEQYF. CDR3 bases: TGTGCCAGCAGTGACGGCTCCTACGAGCAGTACTTC.

The genes are TRBV4-2 and TRBJ2-3; D perhaps matches TRBD2 (7 bases). CDR1 and CDR2 (germline): LGHNA, YNFKEQ. Trimming pared 0 bases from V and 0 bases from J, leaving 16 bases between. This CDR3 has 18 amino acids. The CDR3 bases are TGTGCCAGCAGCCAAGATCGGGCGGCGGGGGCAAGCACAGATACGCAGTATTTT. It codes for CASSQDRAAGASTDTQYF.

The chain joins TRBV5-6 to TRBJ2-1, with D possibly matching TRBD2 (5 bases). Per the germline V gene, CDR1 is SGHDT and CDR2 is YYEEEE. CDR3 length: 16 residues. Deletions cut 4 bases from V and 0 bases from J, with 14 bases between. In DNA, the CDR3 is TGTGCCAGCAGCCCTAATATAGCGCACTCCTACAATGAGCAGTTCTTC. Its translation is CASSPNIAHSYNEQFF. The complete variable domain, with remaining parts taken from reference TRBV5-6 and TRBJ2-1, reads DAGVTQSPTHLIKTRGQQVTLRCSPKSGHDTVSWYQQALGQGPQFIFQYYEEEERQRGNFPDRFSGHQFPNYSSELNVNALLLGDSALYLCASSPNIAHSYNEQFFGPGTRLTVL.

This clone was observed many times. This chain links TRBV20-1 with TRBJ2-6, with 8 bases that match TRBD1. The CDR3 loop spans 16 amino acids. The V and J ends lost 6 bases and 0 bases, in that order; junction bases with no gene match: 7. Germline V gene lookup returns CDR1 DFQATT and CDR2 SNEGSKA (reference sequence). CDR3 region: CSAATGVSSGANVLTF. Written as DNA, the CDR3 is TGCAGTGCAGCGACAGGGGTGAGCTCTGGGGCCAACGTCCTGACTTTC.

The genes are TRBV19 and TRBJ1-5; no clear D. The V end lost 0 bases, the J end lost 4 bases, and 13 bases lay between the germline ends. Germline V gene lookup returns CDR1 LNHDA and CDR2 SQIVND (reference sequence). The CDR3 extends over 16 amino acids. For the CDR3, the DNA is TGTGCCAGTAGTATAGAAAGTGGACGGGTTAATCAGCCCCAGCATTTT. Translated: CASSIESGRVNQPQHF.

This clone was counted a few times. The chain couples TRBV6-1 to TRBJ1-1; 7 nucleotides align to TRBD1. This CDR3 comprises 14 residues. The J segment lost 2 bases and the V segment lost 5 bases, leaving 5 bases of the junction unmatched. The germline gives CDR1 MNHNS, CDR2 SASEGT. The DNA of the CDR3 is TGTGCCAGCAGTAAAGGGGACAGAAACACTGAAGCTTTCTTT. It translates to CASSKGDRNTEAFF.

This clone was picked up many times. The J gene is TRBJ1-6, the V gene TRBV28; D may be TRBD1 (6 bases). Per the germline V gene, CDR1 is MDHEN and CDR2 is SYDVKM. V lost 1 base to trimming and J lost 12 bases, with 13 bases between them. CDR3 length: 14 amino acids. The CDR3 reads CASSLFGGYRPLHF. The CDR3 region has the DNA TGTGCCAGCAGTTTATTCGGGGGCTATCGACCCCTCCACTTT.

This clone was seen repeatedly, ten times or more. The CDR3 sequence is CASSSRTGGHYYEQYF. CDR3 DNA sequence: TGTGCCAGCAGTTCCCGGACAGGGGGCCACTACTACGAGCAGTACTTC. The chain joins TRBV28 to TRBJ2-7, with TRBD1 identical over 11 bases. With 4 bases clipped from V and 3 bases from J, the junction kept 8 bases outside the gene matches. This CDR3 spans 16 amino acids. The germline V gene encodes CDR1 MDHEN and CDR2 SYDVKM.

V gene TRBV4-2 combines with J gene TRBJ2-3, with TRBD2 matching over 9 bases. After removal of 2 bases from V and 6 bases from J, the junction contained 9 bases not matched to a gene. CDR1 and CDR2 (germline): LGHNA, YNFKEQ. CDR3 size: 16 residues. CDR3 in amino acids: CASSQISGRYTDTQYF. CDR3 DNA sequence: TGTGCCAGCAGCCAAATTAGCGGGAGATACACGGATACGCAGTATTTT.

This clone was detected only a few times. This rearrangement joins TRBV10-3 to TRBJ2-1; 9 nucleotides align to TRBD2. Per germline, CDR1 ENHRY and CDR2 SYGVKD. After removal of 7 bases from V and 0 bases from J, the junction contained 4 bases not matched to a gene. The CDR3 spans 15 residues. The DNA of the CDR3 is TGTGCCATCAAGAATAGCGGGGGCTCCTACAATGAGCAGTTCTTC. Amino acids: CAIKNSGGSYNEQFF.

This rearrangement joins TRBV6-2 or TRBV6-3 to TRBJ2-2; 7 bases agree with TRBD2. J gave up 3 bases and V 3 bases, and 4 bases lay outside the gene matches. CDR3 size: 15 residues. CDR1 and CDR2 (germline): MNHEY, SVGEGT. This CDR3 reads CASSYSSGDTGELFF. DNA for the CDR3: TGTGCCAGCAGTTATTCTAGCGGCGACACCGGGGAGCTGTTTTTT.

This clone has a count of ten or more. J is TRBJ1-6 and V is TRBV19; weak D call: TRBD1 (5 bases). The germline gives CDR1 LNHDA, CDR2 SQIVND (reference sequence). The length of the CDR3 is 13 residues. The V gene lost 7 bases and the J gene lost 7 bases, with 11 bases spanning the gap. The chain's CDR3 is CASKQTANSPLHF. The CDR3 region has the DNA TGTGCCAGTAAGCAGACAGCGAATTCACCCCTCCACTTT.

The chain uses TRBV28 and TRBJ1-2; 10 bases map to TRBD1. Germline CDR1 MDHEN, CDR2 SYDVKM. V gave up 6 bases and J gave up 2 bases; unmatched junction bases: 0. CDR3 length: 13 residues. CDR3 protein: CASRGQGNYGYTF. The CDR3 bases are TGTGCCAGCAGGGGACAGGGGAACTATGGCTACACCTTC.

This clone came up many times. The gene calls are TRBV29-1 and TRBJ2-7; either TRBD1 or TRBD2 may supply D (6 bases each). Trimming took off 4 bases at V and 4 bases at J, with 8 bases between the two ends. CDR1 is SQVTM, CDR2 ANQGSEA, per germline. This CDR3 region has 11 residues. The DNA of the CDR3 is TGCAGCGTTGGAGGGGGGTACGAGCAGTACTTC. As protein: CSVGGGYEQYF.